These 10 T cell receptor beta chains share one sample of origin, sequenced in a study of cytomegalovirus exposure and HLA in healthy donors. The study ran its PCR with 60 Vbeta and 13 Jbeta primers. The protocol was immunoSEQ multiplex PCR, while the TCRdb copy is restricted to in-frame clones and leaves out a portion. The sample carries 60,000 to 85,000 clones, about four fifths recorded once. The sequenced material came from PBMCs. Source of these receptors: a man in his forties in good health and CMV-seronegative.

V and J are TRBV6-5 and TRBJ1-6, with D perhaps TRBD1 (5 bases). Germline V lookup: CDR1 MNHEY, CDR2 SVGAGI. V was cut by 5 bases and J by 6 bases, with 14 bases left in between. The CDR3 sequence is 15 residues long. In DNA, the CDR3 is TGTGCCAGCAGTCCGGCGGGGCGAAGTAATTCACCCCTCCACTTT. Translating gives CASSPAGRSNSPLHF.

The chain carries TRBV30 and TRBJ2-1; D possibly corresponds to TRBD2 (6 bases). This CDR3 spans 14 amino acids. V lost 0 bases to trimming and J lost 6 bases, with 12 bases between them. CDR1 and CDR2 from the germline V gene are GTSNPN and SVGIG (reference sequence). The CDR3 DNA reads TGTGCCTGGAGTGTAGGGCTAGCGCCCAATGAGCAGTTCTTC. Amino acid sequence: CAWSVGLAPNEQFF.

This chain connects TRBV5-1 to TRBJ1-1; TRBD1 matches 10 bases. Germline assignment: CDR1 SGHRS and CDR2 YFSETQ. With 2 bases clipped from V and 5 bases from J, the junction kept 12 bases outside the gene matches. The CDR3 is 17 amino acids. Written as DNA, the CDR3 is TGCGCCAGCAGCTTAAGATCTTTGGGGACAGGGGTTACTGAAGCTTTCTTT. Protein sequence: CASSLRSLGTGVTEAFF.

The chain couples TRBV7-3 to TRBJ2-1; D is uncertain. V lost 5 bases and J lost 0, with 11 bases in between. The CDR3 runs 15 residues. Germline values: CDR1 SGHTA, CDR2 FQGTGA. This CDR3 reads CASSPGPNSYNEQFF. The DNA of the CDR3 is TGTGCCAGCAGCCCAGGTCCGAACTCCTACAATGAGCAGTTCTTC.

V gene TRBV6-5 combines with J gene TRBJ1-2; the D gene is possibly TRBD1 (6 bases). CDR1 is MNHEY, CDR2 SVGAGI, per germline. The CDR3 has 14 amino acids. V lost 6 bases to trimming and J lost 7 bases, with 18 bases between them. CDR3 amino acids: CASSRQDPRSGYTF. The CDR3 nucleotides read TGTGCCAGCAGCCGACAGGATCCGAGGAGTGGCTACACCTTC.

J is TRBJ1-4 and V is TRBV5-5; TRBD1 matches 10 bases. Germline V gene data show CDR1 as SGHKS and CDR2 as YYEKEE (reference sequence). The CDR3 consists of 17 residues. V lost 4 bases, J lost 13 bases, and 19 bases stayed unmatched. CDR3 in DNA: TGTGCCAGCAGCCCGTATTCCGGGACAGGGGTTTTGTCAAGACTGTTTTTT. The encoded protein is CASSPYSGTGVLSRLFF.

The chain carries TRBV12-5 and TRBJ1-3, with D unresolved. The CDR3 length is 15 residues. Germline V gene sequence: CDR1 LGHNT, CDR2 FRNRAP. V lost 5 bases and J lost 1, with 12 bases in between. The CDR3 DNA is TGTGCTAGTGGTCCCCCGGGTACTTCTGGAAACACCATATATTTT. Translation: CASGPPGTSGNTIYF.

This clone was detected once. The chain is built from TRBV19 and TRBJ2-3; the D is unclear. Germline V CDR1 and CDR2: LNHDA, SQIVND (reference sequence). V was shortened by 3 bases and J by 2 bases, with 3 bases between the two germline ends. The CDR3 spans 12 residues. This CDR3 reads CASSISTDTQYF. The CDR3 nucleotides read TGTGCCAGTAGTATCTCCACAGATACGCAGTATTTT.

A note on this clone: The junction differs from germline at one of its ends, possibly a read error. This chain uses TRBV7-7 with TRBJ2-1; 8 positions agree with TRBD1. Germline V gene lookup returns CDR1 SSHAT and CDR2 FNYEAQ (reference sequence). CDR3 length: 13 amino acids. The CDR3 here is CASSPDRVNEQFF. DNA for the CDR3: TGTGCTAGCAGCCCGGACAGGGTCAATGAGCAGTTCTTC.

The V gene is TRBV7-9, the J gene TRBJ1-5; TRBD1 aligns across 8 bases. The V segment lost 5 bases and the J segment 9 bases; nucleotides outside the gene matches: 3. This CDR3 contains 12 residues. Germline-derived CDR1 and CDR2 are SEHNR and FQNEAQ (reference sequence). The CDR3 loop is CASSQGAGPQHF. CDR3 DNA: TGTGCCAGCAGCCAGGGGGCGGGGCCCCAGCATTTT. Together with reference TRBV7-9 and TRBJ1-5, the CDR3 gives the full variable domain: DTGVSQNPRHKITKRGQNVTFRCDPISEHNRLYWYRQTLGQGPEFLTYFQNEAQLEKSRLLSDRFSAERPKGSFSTLEIQRTEQGDSAMYLCASSQGAGPQHFGDGTRLSIL.